The 32 T cell receptor beta chains reported below all come from one sample, sequenced in a study of blood T cells in healthy people across ages. A second roughly 6 to 12 cycle PCR used barcoded and J-beta primers. From the 5' RACE reads, TCRdb called clonotypes with MiXCR, one entry per CDR3 protein. Here the sample spans some 670,000 distinct CDR3 sequences, about 50% being singletons. The sample taken for sequencing was blood. These receptors came from a woman of 80 years or more in good health.

For this clonotype: A much larger clone lies one base from this, so it may be a read error. J is TRBJ2-4 and V is TRBV5-1; 12 bases align to TRBD2. CDR3 length equals 20 residues. Germline V gene lookup returns CDR1 SGHRS and CDR2 YFSETQ. J gave up 13 bases and V 0 bases, and 23 bases lay outside the gene matches. The CDR3 DNA sequence: TGCGCCAGCAGCTTGGTTCGGTCGCTAGCGGGGGGGCCTAGTTACAATGAGCAGTACTTC. Encoded protein: CASSLVRSLAGGPSYNEQYF.

The CDR3 DNA reads TGCGCCAGCAGCGCGTCAGGGGCCTATGGCTACACCTTC. This sequence encodes CASSASGAYGYTF. V and J are TRBV5-1 and TRBJ1-2; weak D call: TRBD1 (6 bases). CDR1 SGHRS and CDR2 YFSETQ come from the germline V gene. This CDR3 contains 13 residues. V shed 4 bases and J shed 4 bases, with 11 bases lying between them.

Details on this clonotype: A much bigger clone sits one base away, suggesting this may be a read error. The chain recombines TRBV12-3 or TRBV12-4 with TRBJ2-4, with D possibly matching TRBD1 (6 bases). Trimming pared 4 bases from V and 4 bases from J, leaving 17 bases between. The CDR3 totals 16 residues. CDR3 region: CASSSRFGGAKNIQYF. CDR3 nucleotide sequence: TGTGCCAGCAGTTCCCGTTTTGGGGGCGCGAAAAACATTCAGTACTTC.

This clonotype has only one observation. The chain links TRBV15 to TRBJ1-4; D ambiguous. The CDR3 is made up of 14 amino acids. Per the germline V gene, CDR1 is LNHNV and CDR2 is YYDKDF (reference sequence). The V end lost 0 bases, the J end lost 5 bases, and 7 bases lay between the germline ends. CDR3 bases: TGTGCCACCAGCAGAGACCGGGAAAATGAAAAACTGTTTTTT. Its translation is CATSRDRENEKLFF.

This clonotype was seen only a few times. The chain has TRBV28 and TRBJ2-5, with D possibly TRBD1 on 5 matching bases. Germline V CDR1 and CDR2: MDHEN, SYDVKM. The CDR3 contains 13 residues. Trimming removed 5 bases at V and 7 bases at J, with 14 bases between. CDR3: CASSVLGPGTQYF. The CDR3, as DNA: TGTGCCAGCAGTGTCCTGGGGCCGGGGACCCAGTACTTC.

This clonotype was detected once. This chain links TRBV25-1 with TRBJ1-1; 8 bases agree with TRBD1. This CDR3 is 14 amino acids long. The J segment lost 0 bases and the V segment lost 6 bases, leaving 3 bases of the junction unmatched. Looked up from germline, CDR1 is MGHDK and CDR2 is SYGVNS. This CDR3 is CASRSTGVNTEAFF. The CDR3 DNA reads TGTGCCAGCAGATCGACAGGGGTGAACACTGAAGCTTTCTTT.

This clonotype was observed many times. The CDR3, as DNA: TGTGCCAGCAGTGGTGGACAGTTAGGTCGGACCCAGTACTTC. This encodes CASSGGQLGRTQYF. The genes are TRBV12-3 or TRBV12-4 and TRBJ2-5; D might be TRBD1 (6 bases). V was pared by 5 bases and J by 7 bases, with 17 bases between. The CDR3 runs 14 residues.

The table lists this clonotype with a count of one. The chain couples TRBV5-1 to TRBJ2-3, with D perhaps TRBD1 or TRBD2 (6 bases each). Germline V gene lookup returns CDR1 SGHRS and CDR2 YFSETQ. This CDR3 comprises 17 residues. V dropped 6 bases and J dropped 0 bases, with 20 bases sitting between them. CDR3 amino acids: CASTWGSGAPSTDTQYF. The CDR3 DNA reads as TGCGCCAGCACCTGGGGGTCGGGGGCGCCTAGCACAGATACGCAGTATTTT.

This clonotype was detected ten times or more. The genes are TRBV5-1 and TRBJ2-1; TRBD1 aligns across 8 bases. Germline-derived CDR1 and CDR2 are SGHRS and YFSETQ. V gave up 6 bases and J gave up 5 bases; unmatched junction bases: 7. The CDR3 contains 14 residues. The CDR3 DNA sequence: TGCGCCAGCAACCCGGGACAGGTACACAATGAGCAGTTCTTC. Translated: CASNPGQVHNEQFF.

The J gene is TRBJ2-2, the V gene TRBV18; no definite D call. Looked up from germline, CDR1 is KGHSH and CDR2 is LQKENI. Trimming removed 2 bases from V and 8 bases from J, with 9 bases in between. CDR3 size: 13 residues. CDR3 residues: CASSPSAAGELFF. CDR3 in DNA: TGTGCCAGCTCACCATCGGCGGCTGGGGAGCTGTTTTTT.

This clonotype was seen only a few times. The chain couples TRBV28 to TRBJ1-4; possible D gene TRBD1, 6 bases. Germline V gene sequence: CDR1 MDHEN, CDR2 SYDVKM. The CDR3 contains 15 residues. Trimming shortened V by 6 bases and J by 0 bases, and 11 bases separated the two germline ends. CDR3 coding DNA: TGTGCCAGCAGGGGGGGCGGGGCAACTAATGAAAAACTGTTTTTT. Amino acids: CASRGGGATNEKLFF.

This chain connects TRBV15 to TRBJ2-4, with a possible D match to TRBD2 (5 bases). The CDR3 totals 16 residues. The V gene lost 7 bases and the J gene lost 3 bases, with 19 bases spanning the gap. Germline loops: CDR1 LNHNV, CDR2 YYDKDF (reference sequence). The CDR3 loop reads CATISEGRGSKNIQYF. The DNA for the CDR3 is TGTGCCACCATCTCAGAGGGAAGAGGCAGCAAAAACATTCAGTACTTC.

The chain joins TRBV27 to TRBJ2-7; D tentatively reads TRBD1 or TRBD2 (5 bases each). With 1 base removed from V and 5 bases from J, the gap between germline ends came to 12 bases. CDR1 is MNHEY and CDR2 is SMNVEV in the germline V gene (reference sequence). The CDR3 loop spans 14 amino acids. The CDR3: CASSLYPGLDEQYF. DNA for the CDR3: TGTGCCAGCAGTTTATATCCGGGGCTGGACGAGCAGTACTTC.

About this clonotype itself: This may arise from a read error, as a much more abundant clone is one base away. J is TRBJ2-1 and V is TRBV18; D gene ambiguous. The length of the CDR3 is 12 residues. Germline V gene sequence: CDR1 KGHSH, CDR2 LQKENI. Trimming took off 8 bases at V and 8 bases at J, with 13 bases between the two ends. The CDR3 DNA is TGTGCCAGCGCCCTTGACTGGTATGAGCAGTTCTTC. Translating gives CASALDWYEQFF.

This clonotype was seen repeatedly, ten times or more. The chain uses TRBV12-3 or TRBV12-4 and TRBJ2-1, with 8 bases that match TRBD2. The CDR3 sequence is 13 residues long. Trimming at V came to 8 bases and at J to 9 bases, leaving 9 bases not matched to a gene. The CDR3 DNA reads as TGTGCCAGCGGATTTAGCGGGACGATTGAGCAGTTCTTC. Translating it yields CASGFSGTIEQFF.

The CDR3: CASSLVSIGTYEQYF. CDR3 sequence (DNA): TGTGCCAGCAGCTTAGTTTCTATCGGGACCTACGAGCAGTACTTC. J is TRBJ2-4 and V is TRBV11-2; the D gene is possibly TRBD2 (5 bases). The DNA end is more similar to TRBJ2-7, so the J call may be wrong. The CDR3 runs to 15 residues. Per the germline V gene, CDR1 is SGHAT and CDR2 is FQNNGV.

There are a few counts of this clonotype. The chain couples TRBV20-1 to TRBJ1-5; perhaps TRBD1 as D (6 bases). Trimming left V 7 bases short and J 4 bases short, with 14 bases between. The CDR3 consists of 13 residues. Germline V gene lookup returns CDR1 DFQATT and CDR2 SNEGSKA (reference sequence). CDR3 sequence (DNA): TGCAGTGGGTCGGGGGCGAGAAATCAGCCCCAGCATTTT. It codes for CSGSGARNQPQHF.

This clonotype appeared a single time. J is TRBJ1-4 and V is TRBV24-1, with D unclear. CDR3 length: 13 amino acids. Looked up from germline, CDR1 is KGHDR and CDR2 is SFDVKD. V was clipped by 2 bases and J by 2 bases, with 2 bases between them. CDR3 sequence: CATSDWTNEKLFF. CDR3 DNA: TGTGCCACCAGTGATTGGACTAATGAAAAACTGTTTTTT.

The genes are TRBV9 and TRBJ1-5; perhaps TRBD1 as D (6 bases). Germline V gene data show CDR1 as SGDLS and CDR2 as YYNGEE. V lost 4 bases, J lost 4 bases, and 15 bases lay in between. This CDR3 spans 15 amino acids. CDR3 DNA sequence: TGTGCCAGCAGCCCGGGGGTGACAGGTAATCAGCCCCAGCATTTT. Its translation: CASSPGVTGNQPQHF.

This chain links TRBV27 with TRBJ1-2; 8 bases are a match to TRBD1. Per germline, CDR1 MNHEY and CDR2 SMNVEV (reference sequence). The junction had 8 bases not matched to a gene; V was cut back by 6 bases and J by 8 bases. The CDR3 loop spans 13 amino acids. Here the CDR3 reads CASRQQGVDGYTF. Written as DNA, the CDR3 is TGTGCCAGCAGGCAACAGGGGGTAGACGGCTACACCTTC.

About this clonotype: This may arise from a read error, as a much more abundant clone is one base away. This chain connects TRBV29-1 to TRBJ2-1; 11 bases are a match to TRBD2. Germline CDR1 SQVTM, CDR2 ANQGSEA. The CDR3 contains 15 residues. CDR3 region: CSVPRLAGNGNGQFF. CDR3 DNA: TGCAGCGTCCCCCGACTAGCGGGAAATGGCAATGGGCAGTTCTTC.

This chain joins TRBV12-3 or TRBV12-4 and TRBJ2-5; a weak D match, TRBD2 (6 bases). V lost 3 bases and J 11 bases, leaving 16 bases between the germline ends. This CDR3 is built from 13 residues. The CDR3 sequence is CASSFAPGEEQYF. The CDR3 coding sequence is TGTGCCAGCAGTTTTGCGCCGGGGGAGGAGCAGTACTTC.

With respect to this clonotype: A much larger clone lies a single base off, so this may be a read error. The rearrangement joins TRBV29-1 to TRBJ2-5; 7 nucleotides match TRBD1. Near its end, the DNA agrees better with TRBJ2-7, so the J call may be wrong. This CDR3 contains 11 residues. Germline lookup yields CDR1 SQVTM and CDR2 ANQGSEA. This CDR3 reads CSVLTGNEQYF. CDR3 nucleotides: TGCAGCGTTCTGACAGGGAACGAGCAGTACTTC.

This rearrangement joins TRBV5-4 to TRBJ1-5; D possibly corresponds to TRBD1 (6 bases). Germline loops: CDR1 SGHNT, CDR2 YYREEE (reference sequence). The CDR3 runs to 16 residues. V shed 2 bases and J shed 4 bases, with 16 bases lying between them. CDR3 in amino acids: CASSLSQQGENQPQHF. The CDR3 DNA reads as TGTGCCAGCAGCTTATCTCAACAGGGCGAAAATCAGCCCCAGCATTTT.

The chain couples TRBV3-1 to TRBJ2-7; 7 positions match TRBD1. With V trimmed by 8 bases and J by 7 bases, 14 bases remained unmatched. This CDR3 contains 14 residues. In germline, CDR1 is LGHDT, CDR2 YNNKEL (reference sequence). CDR3 sequence: CASHGDSSYNEQYF. The CDR3 DNA reads TGTGCCAGCCACGGGGACAGCTCCTACAATGAGCAGTACTTC.

The chain recombines TRBV7-9 with TRBJ1-4; no clear D. The CDR3 is made up of 19 amino acids. Germline loops: CDR1 SEHNR, CDR2 FQNEAQ (reference sequence). The V end lost 5 bases, the J end lost 0 bases, and 22 bases lay between the germline ends. CDR3 residues: CASSPLEPRSGATNEKLFF. CDR3 nucleotide sequence: TGTGCCAGCAGCCCGCTAGAGCCCCGGTCGGGCGCAACTAATGAAAAACTGTTTTTT. The full variable domain, in which reference TRBV7-9 and TRBJ1-4 provide the parts outside the CDR3, is DTGVSQNPRHKITKRGQNVTFRCDPISEHNRLYWYRQTLGQGPEFLTYFQNEAQLEKSRLLSDRFSAERPKGSFSTLEIQRTEQGDSAMYLCASSPLEPRSGATNEKLFFGSGTQLSVL.

A remark on this clonotype: One end of the junction varies from germline; a read error may be responsible. The chain joins TRBV12-3 or TRBV12-4 to TRBJ1-1; no clear D. There are 13 residues in the CDR3. The CDR3 loop reads CAGRIRENTEAFF. The DNA of the CDR3 is TGTGCCGGCAGAATCCGGGAGAACACTGAAGCTTTCTTT.

This clonotype was recorded at least ten times. This chain uses TRBV20-1 with TRBJ1-4, with D possibly being TRBD1 (5 bases). The V gene's germline CDR1 is DFQATT and CDR2 SNEGSKA (reference sequence). The CDR3 spans 12 residues. CDR3 nucleotides: TGCAGCACTCAGCCAGGGACGGGAAAACTGTTTTTT. It yields the protein CSTQPGTGKLFF.

Ten or more counts support this clonotype. CDR3 in DNA: TGTGCCAGCAGCTCTACCTACGAGCAGTACTTC. As protein: CASSSTYEQYF. The J gene is TRBJ2-7, the V gene TRBV12-3 or TRBV12-4, with unresolved D. V was cut by 6 bases and J by 2 bases, with 5 bases left in between. The CDR3 has 11 residues.

CDR3 sequence (DNA): TGTGCCAGCACCCCTGGGCCTTATGGCTACACCTTC. Translated: CASTPGPYGYTF. This chain links TRBV28 with TRBJ1-2, with D unresolved. Germline V gene lookup returns CDR1 MDHEN and CDR2 SYDVKM. Between the trimmed V and J ends, which lost 7 bases and 5 bases, there was a span of 11 bases. The CDR3 spans 12 residues.

For the CDR3, the DNA is TGCGCCAGCAGCTTGGGGACAGTACGTTGGAAACCTTTCCCCCAAACCTACGAGCAGTACTTC. Amino acid sequence: CASSLGTVRWKPFPQTYEQYF. V is TRBV5-1 and J is TRBJ2-7, with D perhaps matching TRBD1 (6 bases). The germline V gene encodes CDR1 SGHRS and CDR2 YFSETQ. CDR3 length: 21 amino acids. Trimming shortened V by 0 bases and J by 2 bases, and 30 bases separated the two germline ends.

The chain combines TRBV15 with TRBJ1-6; no clear D. The V end lost 0 bases, the J end lost 7 bases, and 1 base lay between the germline ends. Germline CDR1 is LNHNV and CDR2 is YYDKDF (reference sequence). The CDR3 is 12 residues long. The DNA for the CDR3 is TGTGCCACCAGCAGAGAGAATTCACCCCTCCACTTT. Protein product: CATSRENSPLHF.